These T cell receptor beta chains were read from a single sample in a study of spatial heterogeneity in lung cancer. TCRdb fed the 5' RACE reads into MiXCR, producing one record per CDR3 protein. The sample lists tens of thousands of distinct CDR3 sequences; around 10% were seen once. The specimen was PBMCs, collected at follow-up. Source of these receptors: a male donor with early-stage non-small cell lung cancer. Both conserved end residues are part of each CDR3. A D gene is named only where the DNA matches it firmly. Size values are once, few and many counts, or a class for expanded clones, and some rows have none.

TRBV4-2,TRBJ1-1,-,-,CASSQDPRAAEAFF,TGTGCCAGCAGCCAAGATCCCCGCGCCGCTGAAGCTTTCTTT
TRBV3-1,TRBJ2-3,TRBD2,-,CASSHRIAGATDTQYF,TGTGCCAGCAGCCACCGGATAGCGGGGGCCACAGATACGCAGTATTTT
TRBV6-5,TRBJ2-7,TRBD2,many,CASSHSAGAYEQYF,TGTGCCAGCAGCCACTCAGCGGGGGCTTACGAGCAGTACTTC
TRBV5-1,TRBJ2-7,TRBD1,few,CASSPGGSPYEQYF,TGCGCCAGCAGCCCAGGGGGCTCTCCCTACGAGCAGTACTTC
TRBV7-9,TRBJ2-7,-,many,CASSLSGYEQYF,TGTGCCAGCAGCTTATCTGGCTACGAGCAGTACTTC
TRBV28,TRBJ1-5,-,few,CASSAPMGGNQPQHF,TGTGCCAGCAGTGCCCCGATGGGGGGCAATCAGCCCCAGCATTTT
TRBV7-2,TRBJ1-4,-,-,CASSLGGPAVSNEKLFF,TGTGCCAGCAGCTTAGGGGGGCCTGCTGTCAGTAATGAAAAACTGTTTTTT
TRBV2,TRBJ2-1,-,many,CASSEIASGFGQFF,TGTGCCAGCAGTGAAATCGCTTCGGGTTTCGGGCAGTTCTTC
TRBV28,TRBJ2-7,TRBD1,few,CASSFQGESSYEQYF,TGTGCCAGCAGTTTTCAGGGGGAAAGCTCCTACGAGCAGTACTTC
TRBV2,TRBJ1-5,TRBD1,many,CASSRDSQGDQPQHF,TGTGCCAGCAGTCGAGACAGTCAGGGGGATCAGCCCCAGCATTTT
TRBV18,TRBJ2-1,-,-,CASSRGLNNEQFF,TGTGCCAGCTCTAGGGGCCTAAACAATGAGCAGTTCTTC
TRBV4-1,TRBJ1-2,-,-,CASSLLVVGVSRDYGYTF,TGCGCCAGCAGCCTCTTGGTAGTTGGGGTTTCTCGGGACTATGGCTACACCTTC
TRBV7-2,TRBJ1-2,-,many,CASSGLSGIYGYTF,TGTGCCAGCAGCGGCCTCAGCGGAATCTATGGCTACACCTTC
TRBV7-2,TRBJ2-1,-,few,CASSLVGGGSSSYNEQFF,TGTGCCAGCAGCTTAGTCGGGGGCGGGTCGAGCTCCTACAATGAGCAGTTCTTC
TRBV7-9,TRBJ2-3,-,-,CASRRDGQFTTDTQYF,TGTGCCAGCAGGCGAGACGGACAATTTACCACAGATACGCAGTATTTT
TRBV4-2,TRBJ1-4,-,many,CASSQRDIATNEKLFF,TGTGCCAGCAGCCAACGGGACATAGCAACTAATGAAAAACTGTTTTTT
TRBV19,TRBJ1-1,-,many,CASSMGGATEAFF,TGTGCCAGTAGTATGGGCGGGGCCACTGAAGCTTTCTTT
TRBV7-9,TRBJ2-5,-,many,CASSGTGDRGWGLETQYF,TGTGCCAGCAGCGGAACGGGGGACAGAGGATGGGGCTTAGAGACCCAGTACTTC
TRBV6-2/TRBV6-3,TRBJ2-3,TRBD2,many,CASSYSSGDTDTQYF,TGTGCCAGCAGTTACTCTAGCGGGGACACAGATACGCAGTATTTT
TRBV28,TRBJ1-6,-,many,CASSLGGSRRDSPLHF,TGTGCCAGCAGCCTCGGTGGCAGCCGACGGGATTCACCCCTCCACTTT
TRBV29-1,TRBJ1-2,-,-,CSVGLKDSAYGYTF,TGCAGCGTTGGCCTCAAGGACAGTGCGTATGGCTACACCTTC
TRBV11-2,TRBJ2-7,TRBD1,many,CASSPRDRGHYEQYF,TGTGCCAGCAGCCCGCGGGACAGGGGGCATTACGAGCAGTACTTC
TRBV4-3,TRBJ1-1,-,many,CASSQDSYENTEAFF,TGCGCCAGCAGCCAAGATAGCTATGAGAACACTGAAGCTTTCTTT
TRBV4-1,TRBJ1-3,TRBD1,many,CASSPRTGLSGNTIYF,TGCGCCAGCAGCCCCCGGACAGGGCTCTCTGGAAACACCATATATTTT
TRBV12-3/TRBV12-4,TRBJ2-2,-,-,CASSAVNTGELFF,TGTGCCAGCAGCGCTGTGAACACCGGGGAGCTGTTTTTT
TRBV20-1,TRBJ1-2,-,few,CSARDRSAGYTF,TGCAGTGCTAGAGATAGGAGCGCTGGCTACACCTTC
TRBV7-2,TRBJ2-3,-,many,CASSPDRTDTQYF,TGTGCCAGCAGCCCGGACCGCACAGATACGCAGTATTTT
TRBV7-9,TRBJ1-5,TRBD1,-,CASSSTGGQPQHF,TGTGCCAGCAGCTCGACAGGGGGTCAGCCCCAGCATTTT
TRBV2,TRBJ2-4,-,-,CASSDRAKNIQYF,TGTGCCAGCAGTGACAGGGCAAAAAACATTCAGTACTTC
TRBV4-1,TRBJ2-1,TRBD2,many,CASSSGASGNNEQFF,TGCGCCAGCAGCTCCGGTGCTAGCGGAAACAATGAGCAGTTCTTC
TRBV4-1,TRBJ1-2,-,many,CASSQVGGRGYTF,TGCGCCAGCAGCCAAGTTGGGGGCCGAGGCTACACCTTC
TRBV4-3,TRBJ1-3,-,few,CASSQDDSSGNTIYF,TGCGCCAGCAGCCAAGATGACAGCTCTGGAAACACCATATATTTT
TRBV29-1,TRBJ2-7,TRBD1,-,CSVELGTGGFNEQYF,TGCAGCGTTGAACTGGGGACAGGGGGCTTCAACGAGCAGTACTTC
TRBV7-2,TRBJ1-3,-,-,CASSLAYGGWGGTIYF,TGTGCCAGCAGCTTAGCGTACGGAGGATGGGGCGGCACCATATATTTT
TRBV29-1,TRBJ2-3,TRBD1,many,CSVQGGTDTQYF,TGCAGCGTCCAGGGGGGCACAGATACGCAGTATTTT
TRBV11-2,TRBJ1-1,-,many,CASSLDASQGSEAFF,TGTGCCAGCAGCTTAGACGCTTCACAGGGATCTGAAGCTTTCTTT
TRBV19,TRBJ2-7,TRBD1,-,CASSERGPYEQYF,TGTGCCAGTAGCGAGAGGGGGCCCTACGAGCAGTACTTC
TRBV20-1,TRBJ2-3,-,few,CSAKGVGLGSFSTDTQYF,TGCAGTGCTAAAGGCGTGGGCCTAGGATCATTTAGCACAGATACGCAGTATTTT
TRBV6-5,TRBJ2-2,-,many,CASSRQGRTNTGELFF,TGTGCCAGCAGCCGGCAGGGACGGACGAACACCGGGGAGCTGTTTTTT
TRBV18,TRBJ1-4,-,many,CASSRNQGTNEKLFF,TGTGCCAGCTCAAGGAACCAGGGAACTAATGAAAAACTGTTTTTT
TRBV6-5,TRBJ2-2,TRBD1,-,CASSLGTGELFF,TGTGCCAGCAGTCTGGGGACAGGAGAGCTGTTTTTT
TRBV5-6,TRBJ1-1,-,-,CASSLGGQMTEAFF,TGTGCCAGCAGCTTGGGGGGTCAAATGACTGAAGCTTTCTTT
TRBV7-2,TRBJ1-1,-,few,CASSLDRYTPGAFF,TGTGCCAGCAGCTTAGATCGGTACACACCGGGAGCTTTCTTT
TRBV11-3,TRBJ2-7,TRBD2,few,CASSSEAGRVQYF,TGTGCCAGCAGCTCCGAAGCGGGACGGGTACAGTACTTC
TRBV20-1,TRBJ2-7,TRBD2,many,CSGIAGLYEQYF,TGCAGTGGGATAGCGGGGCTGTACGAGCAGTACTTC
TRBV28,TRBJ2-7,TRBD1,-,CASSSPGQGTGAYEQYF,TGTGCCAGCAGTTCGCCGGGACAGGGGACAGGGGCCTACGAGCAGTACTTC
TRBV27,TRBJ2-1,-,many,CASSLSGGLLDEQFF,TGTGCCAGCAGTTTATCTGGGGGGCTTTTGGATGAGCAGTTCTTC
TRBV7-7,TRBJ2-5,TRBD2,few,CASSPGLAGRETQYF,TGTGCTAGCAGCCCCGGACTAGCGGGCCGGGAGACCCAGTACTTC
TRBV7-8,TRBJ2-7,-,many,CASSFVVYEQYF,TGTGCCAGCAGCTTTGTTGTCTACGAGCAGTACTTC
TRBV2,TRBJ2-7,-,-,CASSAVPAGAAYEQYF,TGTGCCAGCAGTGCGGTTCCCGCGGGGGCCGCCTACGAGCAGTACTTC
TRBV5-5,TRBJ2-1,-,many,CASSGYWPPGNEQFF,TGTGCCAGCAGCGGGTACTGGCCACCGGGGAATGAGCAGTTCTTC
TRBV3-1,TRBJ2-1,-,many,CASSQESSGGILLAPIYEQFF,TGTGCCAGCAGCCAAGAATCGAGTGGGGGGATATTGCTAGCACCTATCTATGAGCAGTTCTTC
TRBV6-2/TRBV6-3,TRBJ2-5,-,few,CASEQETQYF,TGTGCCAGCGAGCAGGAGACCCAGTACTTC